The text below deals with one T cell receptor beta chain. With V trimmed by 0 bases and J by 7 bases, 8 bases remained unmatched. The CDR3 length is 15 residues. CDR1 is SGDLS, CDR2 YYNGEE, per germline. Individual cDNA molecules received unique molecular identifiers. TCRdb re-derived calls from the 5' RACE reads in MiXCR, one entry per CDR3 protein. Seen here are roughly 100,000 distinct CDR3 sequences, 10% to 15% observed once, and the top ten hold 5% to 8%. The data belong to a study of early T cells in non-severe SARS-CoV-2 infection. About the study: Sequencing of unsorted whole blood was done on bulk RNA, leaving chains unpaired.

This sequence originates from an adult who was a healthcare worker with PCR-confirmed SARS-CoV-2 infection or an uninfected control (not recorded which). Sequencing input: whole blood. The chain joins TRBV9 to TRBJ1-2; 8 bases agree with TRBD1. CDR3 sequence reads: CASSVAGTGGGGYTF. CDR3 coding DNA: TGTGCCAGCAGCGTAGCCGGGACAGGCGGGGGTGGCTACACCTTC.